This passage covers 4 T cell receptor beta chains from one sample sequenced in a study of technical replicates of blood from four donors. Here immunoSEQ multiplex PCR was the method, and the copy in TCRdb shows in-frame clones only, minus some. The top ten hold roughly 0.4% of the sample, which has roughly 79,000 clones, approximately 94% seen once. Specimen: T cells isolated from PBMCs. The receptors derive from a human donor in good health.

Concerning this clone itself: The same CDR3 arises from other DNA sequences in this sample as well. The chain links TRBV9 to TRBJ2-7; 8 bases are a match to TRBD1. The germline CDR1 and CDR2 sequences are SGDLS and YYNGEE. The CDR3 contains 14 residues. J was trimmed by 4 bases and V by 0 bases; bases with no gene match: 3. The DNA of the CDR3 is TGTGCCAGCAGCGTAGGACAGGGGATTTACGAGCAGTACTTC. Translated, it gives CASSVGQGIYEQYF.

This chain links TRBV7-9 with TRBJ2-1; 10 bases match TRBD2. Per germline, CDR1 SEHNR and CDR2 FQNEAQ (reference sequence). V shed 5 bases and J 8 bases; nucleotides not matched to a gene: 6. CDR3 length: 14 amino acids. The CDR3 sequence is CASSLLAGDYEQFF. CDR3 DNA sequence: TGTGCCAGCAGCCTTCTAGCGGGAGATTATGAGCAGTTCTTC.

The chain employs TRBV11-2 and TRBJ1-1, with 7 bases aligning to TRBD1. The germline CDR1 and CDR2 sequences are SGHAT and FQNNGV. The CDR3 is 15 residues long. With 0 bases clipped from V and 10 bases from J, the junction kept 11 bases outside the gene matches. This chain's CDR3 is CASSLDLRDRVGAFF. The CDR3 DNA sequence: TGTGCCAGCAGCTTAGATCTTAGAGACAGGGTGGGAGCTTTCTTT. Full variable domain (remainder filled in from reference TRBV11-2 and TRBJ1-1): EAGVAQSPRYKIIEKRQSVAFWCNPISGHATLYWYQQILGQGPKLLIQFQNNGVVDDSQLPKDRFSAERLKGVDSTLKIQPAKLEDSAVYLCASSLDLRDRVGAFFGQGTRLTVV.

The chain couples TRBV6-5 to TRBJ1-2; TRBD1 might be the D (5 bases). Trimming took off 5 bases at V and 4 bases at J, with 11 bases between the two ends. The CDR3 is 13 residues long. Per germline, CDR1 MNHEY and CDR2 SVGAGI. The CDR3 DNA reads as TGTGCCAGCAGTCCGGGACTGAGCTATGGCTACACCTTC. Encoded protein: CASSPGLSYGYTF.